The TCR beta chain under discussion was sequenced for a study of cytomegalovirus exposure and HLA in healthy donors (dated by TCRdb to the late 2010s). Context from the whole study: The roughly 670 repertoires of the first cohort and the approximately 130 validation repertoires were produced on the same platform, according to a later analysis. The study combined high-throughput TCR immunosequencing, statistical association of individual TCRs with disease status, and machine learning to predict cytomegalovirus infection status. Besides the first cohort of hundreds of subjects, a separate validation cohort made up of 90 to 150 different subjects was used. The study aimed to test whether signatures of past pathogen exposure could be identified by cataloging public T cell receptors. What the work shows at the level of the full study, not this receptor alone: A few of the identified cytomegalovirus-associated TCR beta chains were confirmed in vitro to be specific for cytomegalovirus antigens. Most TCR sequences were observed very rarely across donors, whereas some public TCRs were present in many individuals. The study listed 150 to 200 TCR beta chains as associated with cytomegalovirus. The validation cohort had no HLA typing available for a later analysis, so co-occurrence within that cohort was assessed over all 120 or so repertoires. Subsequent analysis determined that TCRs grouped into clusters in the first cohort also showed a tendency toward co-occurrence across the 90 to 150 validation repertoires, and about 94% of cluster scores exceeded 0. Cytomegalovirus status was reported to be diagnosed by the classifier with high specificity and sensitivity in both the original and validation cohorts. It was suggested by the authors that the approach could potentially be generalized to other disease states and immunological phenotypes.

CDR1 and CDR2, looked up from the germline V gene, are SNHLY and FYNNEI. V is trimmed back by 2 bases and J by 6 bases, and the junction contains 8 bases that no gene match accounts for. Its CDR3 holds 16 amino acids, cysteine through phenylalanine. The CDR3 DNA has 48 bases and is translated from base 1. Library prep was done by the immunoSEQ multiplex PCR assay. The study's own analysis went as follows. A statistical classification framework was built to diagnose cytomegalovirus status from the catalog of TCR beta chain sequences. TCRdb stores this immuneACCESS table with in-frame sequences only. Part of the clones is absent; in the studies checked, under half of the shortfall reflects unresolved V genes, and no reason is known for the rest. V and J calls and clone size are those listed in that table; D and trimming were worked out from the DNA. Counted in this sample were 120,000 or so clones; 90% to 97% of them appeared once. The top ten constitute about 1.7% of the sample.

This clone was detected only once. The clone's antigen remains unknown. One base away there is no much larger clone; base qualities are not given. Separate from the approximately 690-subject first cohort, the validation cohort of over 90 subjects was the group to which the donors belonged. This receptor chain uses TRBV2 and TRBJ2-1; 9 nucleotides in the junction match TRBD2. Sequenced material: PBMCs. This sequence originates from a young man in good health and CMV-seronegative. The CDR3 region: CASSELRLAGSNEQFF. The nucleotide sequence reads TGTGCCAGCAGTGAATTGAGGCTAGCGGGAAGCAATGAGCAGTTCTTC.